This is a list of T cell receptor beta chains from one sample in a study of monozygotic twins with inflammatory bowel disease. TCRdb reprocessed the 5' RACE reads and keeps a single row for each CDR3 protein, giving no DNA. The listing contains fewer than 200,000 distinct CDR3 sequences. Source material: blood. These receptors all stem from a human donor with ulcerative colitis or Crohn's disease, or a healthy co-twin of an affected twin (not recorded which). CDR3s include the opening cysteine and the closing phenylalanine or tryptophan.

v_call	j_call	cdr3_aa
TRBV7-9	TRBJ2-1	CASSQGANYNEQFF
TRBV19	TRBJ2-2	CASSSAVFPKSGELFF
TRBV28	TRBJ2-5	CASSLEETQETQYF
TRBV13	TRBJ2-3	CASSIAGASDMQYF
TRBV6-2/TRBV6-3	TRBJ1-1	CASSYPIGNTEAFF
TRBV5-1	TRBJ1-1	CASSTQGANTEAFF
TRBV7-9	TRBJ2-3	CASSITTGGGTDTQYF
TRBV5-1	TRBJ2-7	CASSYEGVPYEQYF
TRBV27	TRBJ2-2	CASSLWSSTGELFF
TRBV27	TRBJ2-4	CASSSSSGRGAKNIQYF
TRBV9	TRBJ2-7	CASSVGAGPPDEQYF
TRBV7-2	TRBJ1-1	CASSLSVTEAFF
TRBV19	TRBJ1-2	CASSTGDRGIGGYTF
TRBV24-1	TRBJ2-5	CATSDLSLAGGETQYF
TRBV7-9	TRBJ2-2	CASSYKREGTGELFF
TRBV21-1	TRBJ2-7	CASSNRGGQGEQYF
TRBV27	TRBJ2-7	CASSSSRTGGGYEQYF
TRBV20-1	TRBJ1-5	CSASPGTGAFNQPQHF
TRBV18	TRBJ2-1	CASSPRDRVVNEQFF